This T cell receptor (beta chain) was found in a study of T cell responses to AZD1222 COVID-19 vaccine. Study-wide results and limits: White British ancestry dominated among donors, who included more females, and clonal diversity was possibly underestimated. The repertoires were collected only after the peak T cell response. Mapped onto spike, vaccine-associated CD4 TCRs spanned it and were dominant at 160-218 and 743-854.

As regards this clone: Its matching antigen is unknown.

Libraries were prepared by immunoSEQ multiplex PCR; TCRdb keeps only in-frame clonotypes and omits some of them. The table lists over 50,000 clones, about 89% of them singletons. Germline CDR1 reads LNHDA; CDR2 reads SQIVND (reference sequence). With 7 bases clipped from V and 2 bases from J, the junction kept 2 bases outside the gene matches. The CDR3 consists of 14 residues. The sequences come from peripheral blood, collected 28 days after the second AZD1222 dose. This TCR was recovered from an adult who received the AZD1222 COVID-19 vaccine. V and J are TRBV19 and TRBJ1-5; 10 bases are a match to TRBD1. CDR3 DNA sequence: TGTGCCAGTACCGGGACAGGGGGCAATCAGCCCCAGCATTTT. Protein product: CASTGTGGNQPQHF.